A single sample gave rise to the 20 T cell receptor beta chains below, sequenced in a study of T cell responses to AZD1222 COVID-19 vaccine. The repertoire was sequenced with immunoSEQ multiplex PCR; TCRdb's copy has only in-frame clones and lacks some. The sample contains around 180,000 clones, 70% to 90% of which appear only once. Sequences were derived from peripheral blood, sampled 28 days after the second AZD1222 dose. Receptor source: an adult who received the AZD1222 COVID-19 vaccine.

The genes are TRBV6-5 and TRBJ2-5; D might be TRBD2 (6 bases). Looked up from germline, CDR1 is MNHEY and CDR2 is SVGAGI. Trimming pared 0 bases from V and 7 bases from J, leaving 12 bases between. The CDR3 has 14 amino acids. CDR3 protein: CASSYSVLEGTQYF. The CDR3, as DNA: TGTGCCAGCAGTTACTCAGTATTGGAGGGGACCCAGTACTTC.

This chain uses TRBV7-3 with TRBJ1-1, with 8 nucleotides matching TRBD1. V was clipped by 4 bases and J by 4 bases; unmatched bases: 2. CDR1 is SGHTA, CDR2 FQGTGA, per germline. The CDR3 has 13 amino acids. CDR3 protein: CASSSGQGTEAFF. The CDR3, as DNA: TGTGCCAGCAGCTCCGGACAGGGCACTGAAGCTTTCTTT.

For the CDR3, the DNA is TGTGCCAGCTCACCACCGTCGGGGTACCAAGAGACCCAGTACTTC. It encodes CASSPPSGYQETQYF. The chain combines TRBV18 with TRBJ2-5; TRBD2 is a possible D gene (5 bases). V lost 0 bases, J lost 0 bases, and 8 bases lay in between. Germline CDR1 and CDR2: KGHSH and LQKENI. The CDR3 length is 15 residues.

This clone was recorded only once. The chain recombines TRBV6-6 with TRBJ2-1; D not certain. Germline V lookup: CDR1 MNHNY, CDR2 SVGAGI (reference sequence). The CDR3 has 14 residues. V was shortened by 7 bases and J by 2 bases, with 12 bases between the two germline ends. The CDR3 coding sequence is TGTGCCAGCACTCCGGGTAGGGCCTACAATGAGCAGTTCTTC. Its translation is CASTPGRAYNEQFF.

The chain is built from TRBV9 and TRBJ2-3, with 10 bases identical to TRBD2. J gave up 9 bases and V 4 bases, and 17 bases lay outside the gene matches. The CDR3 is made up of 17 amino acids. Germline lookup yields CDR1 SGDLS and CDR2 YYNGEE. CDR3 in amino acids: CASSTPGSGRAVITQYF. The DNA of the CDR3 is TGTGCCAGCAGCACCCCCGGCAGCGGGAGGGCCGTCATAACGCAGTATTTT.

J is TRBJ1-1 and V is TRBV5-1; D is perhaps TRBD1 (5 bases). V lost 2 bases and J lost 7, with 9 bases in between. CDR3 length: 12 amino acids. Germline V gives CDR1 SGHRS, CDR2 YFSETQ. The DNA of the CDR3 is TGCGCCAGCAGCTTCTCTGGGGGTGAAGCTTTCTTT. Translated: CASSFSGGEAFF.

V and J are TRBV24-1 and TRBJ2-1, with 7 bases lining up with TRBD2. CDR1 is KGHDR, CDR2 SFDVKD, per germline. The CDR3 is 13 residues long. Trimming removed 9 bases from V and 2 bases from J; junction bases left unmatched: 3. The CDR3 DNA is TGTGCCACCGGGGGGGTACCCTACAATGAGCAGTTCTTC. Its translation is CATGGVPYNEQFF.

The genes are TRBV29-1 and TRBJ2-7; 8 nucleotides agree with TRBD1. The CDR3 contains 12 residues. CDR1 is SQVTM, CDR2 ANQGSEA, per germline. The V segment lost 6 bases and the J segment 4 bases; nucleotides outside the gene matches: 5. The CDR3 is CSVGTGPYEQYF. The CDR3, as DNA: TGCAGCGTGGGGACAGGCCCTTACGAGCAGTACTTC.

V is TRBV5-5 and J is TRBJ2-3; 10 bases line up with TRBD2. The CDR3 covers 15 residues. V lost 2 bases, J lost 4 bases, and 4 bases stayed unmatched. In germline, CDR1 is SGHKS, CDR2 YYEKEE (reference sequence). CDR3 sequence: CASSFNSGRPDTQYF. In DNA, the CDR3 is TGTGCCAGCAGCTTTAATAGCGGGAGGCCAGATACGCAGTATTTT.

The chain joins TRBV30 to TRBJ1-1, with unresolved D. The CDR3 extends over 12 amino acids. The V end lost 8 bases, the J end lost 5 bases, and 15 bases lay between the germline ends. Germline V lookup: CDR1 GTSNPN, CDR2 SVGIG (reference sequence). The CDR3 reads CALSQGSTEAFF. The CDR3 nucleotides read TGTGCCCTCTCCCAAGGGTCTACTGAAGCTTTCTTT.

The chain combines TRBV9 with TRBJ2-1; 7 bases map to TRBD2. The CDR3 is made up of 14 amino acids. J lost 7 bases, V lost 4 bases, and 8 bases had no gene match. The germline V gene has CDR1 SGDLS and CDR2 YYNGEE. CDR3 residues: CASSIPGTTNEQFF. The CDR3 nucleotides read TGTGCCAGCAGCATTCCCGGGACTACGAATGAGCAGTTCTTC.

This chain uses TRBV30 with TRBJ1-5; D perhaps matches TRBD1 (5 bases). The V gene lost 6 bases and the J gene lost 1 base, with 16 bases spanning the gap. Germline assignment: CDR1 GTSNPN and CDR2 SVGIG (reference sequence). The CDR3 is 15 residues long. This chain's CDR3 is CACSAGGGSNQPQHF. The CDR3 DNA sequence: TGTGCCTGCTCTGCGGGGGGAGGAAGCAATCAGCCCCAGCATTTT.

The rearrangement joins TRBV7-2 to TRBJ1-2; perhaps TRBD1 as D (6 bases). The germline V gene encodes CDR1 SGHTA and CDR2 FQGNSA. Trimming left V 3 bases short and J 7 bases short, with 18 bases between. This CDR3 contains 15 residues. The CDR3 is CASSFRSTGVPGYTF. In DNA form, the CDR3 reads TGTGCCAGCAGCTTTCGCTCGACAGGAGTACCTGGCTACACCTTC.

V gene TRBV3-1 (or the pseudogene TRBV3-2) combines with J gene TRBJ2-7; 8 bases map to TRBD1. This CDR3 has 15 amino acids. The trim removed 1 base at V and 5 bases at J, leaving 7 bases unmatched. Germline assignment: CDR1 LGHDT and CDR2 YNNKEL (reference sequence). The CDR3 DNA is TGTGCCAGCAGCCAAGGACCAGGGGGCTTCGACGAGCAGTACTTC. Protein product: CASSQGPGGFDEQYF.

The genes are TRBV4-2 and TRBJ2-5; perhaps TRBD1 as D (6 bases). Trimming stripped 6 bases from V and 5 bases from J, with 13 bases between. Germline V gene data show CDR1 as LGHNA and CDR2 as YNFKEQ. CDR3 size: 13 residues. The CDR3 region has the DNA TGTGCCAGCAGGGCGGATGGGGGCGAGACCCAGTACTTC. This codes for CASRADGGETQYF.

This rearrangement joins TRBV11-1 to TRBJ2-7, with D tentatively TRBD2 (6 bases). This CDR3 is 14 amino acids long. CDR1 and CDR2 from the germline V gene are SGHAT and FQDESV (reference sequence). V gave up 1 base and J gave up 3 bases, with 10 bases separating them. The CDR3 DNA reads TGTGCCAGCAGCTTAGGGGACGGGAGCTACGAGCAGTACTTC. Translating gives CASSLGDGSYEQYF.

The chain combines TRBV7-9 with TRBJ1-1; D is undetermined. The germline V gene encodes CDR1 SEHNR and CDR2 FQNEAQ (reference sequence). The CDR3 has 13 residues. With 0 bases removed from V and 1 base from J, the gap between germline ends came to 3 bases. CDR3 nucleotide sequence: TGTGCCAGCAGCTTAGCCCAGAACACTGAAGCTTTCTTT. As protein: CASSLAQNTEAFF.

The V gene is TRBV6-5, the J gene TRBJ2-7; 8 nucleotides line up with TRBD2. The CDR3 covers 15 residues. Germline-derived CDR1 and CDR2 are MNHEY and SVGAGI. With V trimmed by 6 bases and J by 5 bases, 12 bases remained unmatched. CDR3 bases: TGTGCCAGCAGCCTCAGTCTACTAGCGGCGGACGAGCAGTACTTC. Encoded protein: CASSLSLLAADEQYF.

This clone was seen once. The chain joins TRBV21-1 to TRBJ2-6; TRBD1, as called in the table, went unchecked against the DNA. TRBV21-1 represents a pseudogene. The CDR3 sequence is 15 residues long. In nucleotides, the CDR3 is TGTGCCAGACCTACAGGGGACTCTGGGGCCAACGTCCTGACTTTC. Translating it yields CARPTGDSGANVLTF.

The chain links TRBV28 to TRBJ1-1; TRBD1 is a possible D gene (5 bases). Germline CDR1 reads MDHEN; CDR2 reads SYDVKM. The ends were cut back, 4 bases at V and 3 bases at J, with 12 bases in the middle. This CDR3 comprises 14 residues. The CDR3 loop reads CASSSLGGDTEAFF. For the CDR3, the DNA is TGTGCCAGCAGTTCCCTGGGGGGGGACACTGAAGCTTTCTTT.